This TCR beta chain was sequenced in a study of T cells after yellow fever vaccination. On the study more broadly: Low-cell-number fractions underwent preparation using SMART-Seq v4 Ultra Low Input.

Making TCR cDNA involved 5'RACE template switching, which added UMIs and a universal primer site. Each CDR3 protein gets one entry after TCRdb re-called the 5' RACE reads with MiXCR. The table lists 95,000 to 100,000 distinct CDR3 sequences, under 7% of them singletons. V dropped 3 bases and J dropped 1 base, with 19 bases sitting between them. CDR3 length equals 18 residues. Germline lookup yields CDR1 SGHVS and CDR2 FQNEAQ. Sequenced material: CD8+ T cells sorted from PBMCs, taken 10 days after the yellow fever booster vaccination. This clonotype originated in a man aged 18 to 29 who received the YFV17D yellow fever vaccine. This rearrangement joins TRBV7-8 to TRBJ1-5, with D possibly TRBD1 on 6 matching bases. CDR3 in amino acids: CASSLRRAERGSNQPQHF. DNA for the CDR3: TGTGCCAGCAGCTTGCGAAGGGCGGAGAGGGGGAGCAATCAGCCCCAGCATTTT.